The clone carrying this T cell receptor beta chain was detected ten times or more. This sample is drawn from a study of neurological immune-mediated disorders. Documented time point: longitudinal time-point 2. The study built unsorted libraries from 2 million PBMCs kept at -80 C. The germline V gene has CDR1 MDHEN and CDR2 SYDVKM. The CDR3 extends over 14 amino acids. The germline V and J ends were trimmed by 10 bases and 2 bases, with 18 bases remaining between them. The cDNA was synthesized by means of template-switch 5'RACE, which was carried out with 10-nucleotide random UMIs. TCRdb re-analysed the 5' RACE reads in MiXCR, keeping a single row per CDR3 protein. The repertoire holds some 80,000 distinct CDR3 sequences, with approximately 6% as singletons.

Sequencing input: PBMCs. The origin of this receptor is an older woman with multiple sclerosis. The chain is built from TRBV28 and TRBJ2-7; D possibly uses TRBD1 or TRBD2 (6 bases each). The CDR3 DNA is TGTGCCATCCTCGGGGGCCCTGGGGCCTACGAGCAGTACTTC. Translated, it gives CAILGGPGAYEQYF.